The 27 T cell receptor beta chains given below trace back to one sample, sequenced in a study. TCRdb recomputed calls from the 5' RACE reads with MiXCR, one row per CDR3 protein. This sample has about 57,000 distinct CDR3 sequences; more than 25% occur once, and the top ten carry roughly 2.1%. Treg sorting used a CD4+CD25+CD127-/low gate. Sequenced sample: tumor-infiltrating Tregs sorted from the breast tumor. These receptors originate from a female donor with breast cancer.

The J gene is TRBJ1-2, the V gene TRBV12-3 or TRBV12-4, with TRBD1 identical over 7 bases. The CDR3 runs to 12 residues. J gave up 7 bases and V 6 bases, and 5 bases lay outside the gene matches. The CDR3 coding sequence is TGTGCCAGCAGCTCCCGACAGGGTGGCTACACCTTC. Amino acid sequence: CASSSRQGGYTF.

Of note for this clonotype: This sequence may be a read error, since a much larger clone differs from it by one base. V gene TRBV6-6 combines with J gene TRBJ1-1; D remains unclear. V lost 1 base and J lost 13, with 13 bases in between. The CDR3 loop spans 12 amino acids. Per the germline V gene, CDR1 is MNHNY and CDR2 is SVGAGI (reference sequence). In DNA form, the CDR3 reads TGTGCCAGCAGTTACTTCCCATTCGAGGTTTTCTTT. Protein sequence: CASSYFPFEVFF.

In this sample, this clonotype is medium-sized (0.01 to 0.1%). The chain recombines TRBV7-9 with TRBJ2-5; D is ambiguous. The germline V gene has CDR1 SEHNR and CDR2 FQNEAQ (reference sequence). The V gene lost 5 bases and the J gene lost 5 bases, with 6 bases spanning the gap. The CDR3 has 11 residues. In DNA form, the CDR3 reads TGTGCCAGCAGCCAGAGGGAGACCCAGTACTTC. As protein: CASSQRETQYF.

The chain recombines TRBV7-9 with TRBJ2-1; D is ambiguous. In germline, CDR1 is SEHNR, CDR2 FQNEAQ (reference sequence). The CDR3 runs 15 residues. The V end lost 1 base, the J end lost 5 bases, and 12 bases lay between the germline ends. CDR3 region: CASSLGDHRNNEQFF. The CDR3 DNA reads TGTGCCAGCAGCTTAGGAGACCACAGAAACAATGAGCAGTTCTTC.

This rearrangement joins TRBV5-1 to TRBJ1-1; D uncertain. Germline CDR1 and CDR2: SGHRS and YFSETQ. The CDR3 loop spans 15 amino acids. The V end lost 2 bases, the J end lost 0 bases, and 11 bases lay between the germline ends. CDR3 bases: TGCGCCAGCAGCTTTTCCTTCGGAATGAACACTGAAGCTTTCTTT. As protein: CASSFSFGMNTEAFF.

This clonotype was observed a handful of times. J is TRBJ2-7 and V is TRBV7-2; D remains ambiguous. Germline loops: CDR1 SGHTA, CDR2 FQGNSA. The CDR3 is 14 amino acids. V lost 6 bases, J lost 4 bases, and 16 bases lay in between. CDR3 region: CASRRQMIGYEQYF. Written as DNA, the CDR3 is TGTGCCAGCAGACGCCAGATGATTGGGTACGAGCAGTACTTC.

This clonotype was seen more than once but under ten times. The chain links TRBV6-2 or TRBV6-3 to TRBJ2-1, with TRBD2 matching over 8 bases. Germline trimming cut 8 bases from V and 6 bases from J; bases unmatched to any gene: 15. The CDR3 is made up of 16 amino acids. CDR1 and CDR2 (germline): MNHEY, SVGEGT. The CDR3, as DNA: TGTGCCAGCGGCGGCGGCGGAGCGGGAGTTATCAATGAGCAGTTCTTC. Its translation is CASGGGGAGVINEQFF.

This clonotype was observed at least ten times. The chain joins TRBV20-1 to TRBJ1-3; D call uncertain. The ends were cut back, 6 bases at V and 2 bases at J, with 17 bases in the middle. This CDR3 is built from 15 residues. Germline V gene lookup returns CDR1 DFQATT and CDR2 SNEGSKA (reference sequence). The CDR3 here is CSARTFNRPGNTIYF. As DNA, the CDR3 is TGCAGTGCCCGGACGTTTAATCGTCCTGGAAACACCATATATTTT.

This clonotype was recorded at least ten times. V and J are TRBV7-3 and TRBJ2-3; D remains unclear. Germline CDR1 SGHTA, CDR2 FQGTGA. V lost 2 bases to trimming and J lost 2 bases, with 8 bases between them. The CDR3 spans 14 residues. In DNA form, the CDR3 reads TGTGCCAGCAGCTTAGAACCATCCACAGATACGCAGTATTTT. This codes for CASSLEPSTDTQYF. The variable domain in full, with the rest retrieved from reference TRBV7-3 and TRBJ2-3, is GAGVSQTPSNKVTEKGKYVELRCDPISGHTALYWYRQSLGQGPEFLIYFQGTGAADDSGLPNDRFFAVRPEGSVSTLKIQRTERGDSAVYLCASSLEPSTDTQYFGPGTRLTVL.

This clonotype occurred many times. The gene calls are TRBV5-1 and TRBJ2-7; tentative D call: TRBD1 (6 bases). Per germline, CDR1 SGHRS and CDR2 YFSETQ. The CDR3 extends over 14 amino acids. Trimming shortened V by 3 bases and J by 2 bases, and 12 bases separated the two germline ends. The DNA for the CDR3 is TGCGCCAGCAGCTCTACATCAGGGGCCTACGAGCAGTACTTC. Translating it yields CASSSTSGAYEQYF.

The sample holds many counts of this clonotype. V usage is TRBV12-3 or TRBV12-4 and J usage is TRBJ1-1; 9 bases agree with TRBD1. The CDR3 is 14 residues long. V lost 6 bases and J lost 6; bases outside the gene matches: 8. This CDR3 is CASSRGQGSAEAFF. In DNA, the CDR3 is TGTGCCAGCAGCAGGGGACAGGGCTCCGCTGAAGCTTTCTTT.

This clonotype was seen repeatedly, ten times or more. The chain employs TRBV5-1 and TRBJ2-2; no reliable D call. CDR3 length: 15 amino acids. Germline V gene data show CDR1 as SGHRS and CDR2 as YFSETQ. The V and J ends lost 4 bases and 0 bases respectively, with 10 bases between them. The CDR3 bases are TGCGCCAGCAGCCTGGGCGCAACGAACACCGGGGAGCTGTTTTTT. This translates into CASSLGATNTGELFF.

Comments on this clonotype: A clone one base away is much larger, so this may be a read error. V is TRBV12-3 or TRBV12-4 and J is TRBJ2-1; the D gene is possibly TRBD2 (6 bases). The germline V and J ends were trimmed by 7 bases and 7 bases, with 17 bases remaining between them. The CDR3 has 14 residues. CDR3 region: CASTSGGWTNEQFF. CDR3 bases: TGTGCCAGCACCTCCGGGGGATGGACGAATGAGCAGTTCTTC.

As to this clonotype: One end of the junction is discordant with germline, which a read error may explain. The chain joins TRBV11-2 to TRBJ2-5; TRBD2 matches at 10 bases. CDR3 length: 17 residues. Germline loops: CDR1 SGHAT, CDR2 FQNNGV. CDR3 loop: CASSKGGAGGPRETQYF. The DNA of the CDR3 is TGTGCCAGCAGCAAGGGAGGAGCGGGAGGGCCTAGGGAGACCCAGTACTTT.

In its sample, this clonotype was seen a few times. The chain joins TRBV7-2 to TRBJ2-3; 9 nucleotides line up with TRBD2. The CDR3 is 17 amino acids. Germline V lookup: CDR1 SGHTA, CDR2 FQGNSA. V dropped 7 bases and J dropped 4; count of bases not matched to a gene: 15. CDR3 sequence: CASTFSGSARWSDTQYF. The CDR3, as DNA: TGTGCCAGCACCTTTAGCGGGAGCGCCAGGTGGTCAGATACGCAGTATTTT.

This clonotype was counted at least ten times. This chain connects TRBV5-1 to TRBJ2-1, with 10 bases identical to TRBD2. The CDR3 runs to 15 residues. The ends lost 4 bases at V and 4 bases at J; junction bases unmatched: 5. Per the germline V gene, CDR1 is SGHRS and CDR2 is YFSETQ. The CDR3 DNA follows: TGCGCCAGCAGCCTTTCAGCGGGGGGGTACAATGAGCAGTTCTTC. It yields the protein CASSLSAGGYNEQFF.

The V call is TRBV20-1, the J call TRBJ2-3, with D possibly TRBD1 on 5 matching bases. V was cut by 7 bases and J by 2 bases, with 10 bases left in between. CDR1 and CDR2 (germline): DFQATT, SNEGSKA (reference sequence). This CDR3 is built from 12 residues. DNA for the CDR3: TGCAGTGTAACAGGTTCCACAGATACGCAGTATTTT. It is translated as CSVTGSTDTQYF.

The chain combines TRBV18 with TRBJ2-6; tentative D call: TRBD1 (6 bases). Trimming removed 4 bases at V and 3 bases at J, with 10 bases between. CDR3 length equals 15 residues. Germline CDR1 is KGHSH and CDR2 is LQKENI. CDR3 in amino acids: CASSQGVVGANVLTF. The CDR3 nucleotides are TGTGCCAGCTCACAGGGGGTCGTTGGGGCCAACGTCCTGACTTTC.

The chain links TRBV2 to TRBJ1-5; D is perhaps TRBD1 (5 bases). The CDR3 is 18 amino acids. V was clipped by 8 bases and J by 6 bases, with 29 bases between them. Germline lookup yields CDR1 SNHLY and CDR2 FYNNEI. CDR3 sequence (DNA): TGTGCCAGCGAGGAGGGGATAGTGGACCTTTACAGTAGTCAGCCCCAGCATTTT. Its protein is CASEEGIVDLYSSQPQHF.

In the case of this clonotype: A much more abundant neighbour one base away suggests this may be a read error. This chain joins TRBV7-3 and TRBJ1-1; D is perhaps TRBD1 (6 bases). The V gene's germline CDR1 is SGHTA and CDR2 FQGTGA. The CDR3 has 15 amino acids. CDR3 in amino acids: CASSLWAGANAEAFF. CDR3 DNA: TGTGCCAGCAGCTTATGGGCGGGGGCGAACGCTGAAGCTTTCTTT.

This clonotype has just a few counts. The V and J genes are TRBV29-1 and TRBJ2-3, with 7 positions matching TRBD2. The germline CDR1 and CDR2 sequences are SQVTM and ANQGSEA. The CDR3 contains 14 residues. J gave up 4 bases and V 4 bases, and 8 bases lay outside the gene matches. The CDR3, as DNA: TGCAGCGTTGCGGGGGGAGGGAGCGCAGATACGCAGTATTTT. Encoded protein: CSVAGGGSADTQYF.

This sequence joins TRBV27 and TRBJ2-3; D unresolved. CDR3 size: 13 residues. Trimming removed 5 bases at V and 3 bases at J, with 9 bases between. The germline V gene encodes CDR1 MNHEY and CDR2 SMNVEV (reference sequence). The CDR3 coding sequence is TGTGCCAGCAGTCGTAGTATTACAGATACGCAGTATTTT. Its translation: CASSRSITDTQYF.

As concerns this clonotype: One end of the junction fails to match germline, which may point to a read error. The V and J genes are TRBV7-2 and TRBJ1-5, with D hard to call. The CDR3 length is 15 residues. Germline loops: CDR1 SGHTA, CDR2 FQGNSA. The CDR3, as DNA: TGTGTCAGCAGCTTAGAAGGGTTTGGCAACCAGCCCCAGCATTTT. Its protein product is CVSSLEGFGNQPQHF.

This clonotype was detected a few times. The chain combines TRBV7-2 with TRBJ2-2; TRBD1 might be the D (6 bases). CDR1 is SGHTA, CDR2 FQGNSA, per germline. The CDR3 is 15 residues long. The ends were cut back, 2 bases at V and 4 bases at J, with 11 bases in the middle. In DNA, the CDR3 is TGTGCCAGCAGCTTAAAACAGGGAGCCACCGGGGAGCTGTTTTTT. Its protein is CASSLKQGATGELFF. Supplemented by reference TRBV7-2 and TRBJ2-2, the full variable domain reads GAGVSQSPSNKVTEKGKDVELRCDPISGHTALYWYRQSLGQGLEFLIYFQGNSAPDKSGLPSDRFSAERTGGSVSTLTIQRTQQEDSAVYLCASSLKQGATGELFFGEGSRLTVL.

V usage is TRBV11-2 and J usage is TRBJ2-3; D not certain. Germline V gene data show CDR1 as SGHAT and CDR2 as FQNNGV. Trimming left V 4 bases short and J 2 bases short, with 13 bases between. This CDR3 spans 15 amino acids. The CDR3 DNA sequence: TGTGCCAGCAGCTCAGATGGAAGCCACACAGATACGCAGTATTTT. Encoded protein: CASSSDGSHTDTQYF.

This clonotype qualifies as medium-sized. V and J are TRBV20-1 and TRBJ2-5, with 11 bases that match TRBD2. The CDR3 contains 17 residues. Unmatched junction bases numbered 15, after V lost 6 bases and J lost 3 bases. Germline V CDR1 and CDR2: DFQATT, SNEGSKA (reference sequence). The CDR3 DNA reads as TGCAGTGCCCTTACTGATAGCGGGAGGGCCTGGGAAGAGACCCAGTACTTC. The encoded protein is CSALTDSGRAWEETQYF.

This clonotype was recorded once. The chain employs TRBV5-1 and TRBJ1-2; perhaps TRBD1 as D (6 bases). The CDR3 contains 15 residues. CDR1 is SGHRS and CDR2 is YFSETQ in the germline V gene. The V and J ends lost 1 base and 4 bases respectively, with 14 bases between them. The CDR3 DNA reads as TGCGCCAGCAGCTTGACCCAGGGGACCGGCTATGGCTACACCTTC. Protein product: CASSLTQGTGYGYTF. Based on the CDR3 plus reference TRBV5-1 and TRBJ1-2, the full variable domain is KAGVTQTPRYLIKTRGQQVTLSCSPISGHRSVSWYQQTPGQGLQFLFEYFSETQRNKGNFPGRFSGRQFSNSRSEMNVSTLELGDSALYLCASSLTQGTGYGYTFGSGTRLTVV.